The 9 T cell receptor beta chains below were found in one sample sequenced in a study of CD8 T cells in ankylosing spondylitis. Study conclusions and caveats: It appeared that ankylosing spondylitis blood was characterized by a TCR beta motif of several highly homologous variants.

The antigens for these receptors are not known. MiXCR, run by TCRdb on the 5' RACE reads, gives a single entry per CDR3 protein. This sample has about 390,000 distinct CDR3 sequences, with around 24% found just once. The sequenced sample was blood, either unsorted or a sorted T cell fraction (not recorded which). The receptors originated from a male donor with ankylosing spondylitis.

This chain uses TRBV5-1 with TRBJ2-7; a possible D gene is TRBD1 (6 bases). Germline CDR1 reads SGHRS; CDR2 reads YFSETQ. Trimming stripped 4 bases from V and 4 bases from J, with 21 bases between. There are 16 residues in the CDR3. The CDR3 DNA is TGCGCCAGCAGCCAAGCGTCCGGGACAAGTGGGTACGAGCAGTACTTC. Residues: CASSQASGTSGYEQYF.

This chain joins TRBV28 and TRBJ2-1; the D is unclear. The V gene lost 7 bases and the J gene lost 9 bases, with 13 bases spanning the gap. The length of the CDR3 is 12 residues. CDR1 is MDHEN, CDR2 SYDVKM, per germline. DNA for the CDR3: TGTGCCAGCACTACCGGAGTTGGTGAGCAGTTCTTC. This translates into CASTTGVGEQFF.

This clonotype occurred a few times. The rearrangement links TRBV9 to TRBJ2-2; 9 nucleotides line up with TRBD1. The CDR3 is made up of 15 amino acids. The germline V gene encodes CDR1 SGDLS and CDR2 YYNGEE. V shed 1 base, J shed 6 bases, and the junction held 4 bases outside the gene matches. CDR3 nucleotide sequence: TGTGCCAGCAGCGTAAGGACAGGGGTGGCCGGGGAGCTGTTTTTT. It encodes CASSVRTGVAGELFF.

The chain couples TRBV5-1 to TRBJ2-7; 8 positions match TRBD2. CDR3 length equals 16 residues. From germline, CDR1 is SGHRS and CDR2 YFSETQ. V was clipped by 3 bases and J by 3 bases; unmatched bases: 11. The DNA of the CDR3 is TGCGCCAGCAGCTGGGGTGTGGGCGGGGGGATCTACGAGCAGTACTTC. Encoded protein: CASSWGVGGGIYEQYF.

V usage is TRBV5-1 and J usage is TRBJ2-1; TRBD1 aligns across 10 bases. The CDR3 spans 16 residues. Germline V gene data show CDR1 as SGHRS and CDR2 as YFSETQ. J was trimmed by 7 bases and V by 0 bases; bases with no gene match: 7. The DNA for the CDR3 is TGCGCCAGCAGCTTGGGCGGGACAGGGGTTCGGAATGAGCAGTTCTTC. As protein: CASSLGGTGVRNEQFF.

This clonotype was detected only a few times. V gene TRBV3-1 combines with J gene TRBJ2-5; no clear D gene. Germline V gene lookup returns CDR1 LGHDT and CDR2 YNNKEL (reference sequence). The V end was cut by 1 base, the J end by 3 bases, with 9 bases between. The CDR3 runs 14 residues. In nucleotides, the CDR3 is TGTGCCAGCAGCCAAGTCGCCAACGAAGAGACCCAGTACTTC. Protein product: CASSQVANEETQYF.

The chain couples TRBV3-1 to TRBJ1-5; TRBD1 matches 7 bases. With V trimmed by 1 base and J by 9 bases, 9 bases remained unmatched. The germline CDR1 and CDR2 sequences are LGHDT and YNNKEL (reference sequence). CDR3 length: 15 residues. The CDR3 spells CASSQGAEGARPQHF. The CDR3 coding sequence is TGTGCCAGCAGCCAAGGGGCGGAGGGGGCTCGGCCCCAGCATTTT. The whole variable domain, remainder taken from reference TRBV3-1 and TRBJ1-5, is DTAVSQTPKYLVTQMGNDKSIKCEQNLGHDTMYWYKQDSKKFLKIMFSYNNKELIINETVPNRFSPKSPDKAHLNLHINSLELGDSAVYFCASSQGAEGARPQHFGDGTRLSIL.

The rearrangement uses TRBV6-1 and TRBJ2-3, with 10 nucleotides matching TRBD1. There are 16 residues in the CDR3. V lost 6 bases to trimming and J lost 3 bases; unmatched junction nucleotides: 9. From germline, CDR1 is MNHNS and CDR2 SASEGT. For the CDR3, the DNA is TGTGCCAGCAGCCGTAACCGGGACAGGGGAACAGATACGCAGTATTTT. Encoded protein: CASSRNRDRGTDTQYF.

The rearrangement joins TRBV6-5 to TRBJ2-3; 8 bases line up with TRBD2. The CDR3 runs to 17 residues. Germline V gene sequence: CDR1 MNHEY, CDR2 SVGAGI. V was pared by 0 bases and J by 6 bases, with 11 bases of the junction left unmatched. CDR3 nucleotides: TGTGCCAGCAGTTACTCTACCAGCGGGGGAAGGAAGGATACGCAGTATTTT. Its protein product is CASSYSTSGGRKDTQYF.